A selection of T cell receptor beta chains follows, all from one sample in a study of brain T cells in children with intractable seizures. Profiled with immunoSEQ multiplex PCR; TCRdb holds only in-frame clones, not every one. The repertoire consists of roughly 80,000 clones, with around 90% occurring once and the leading ten covering approximately 25%. Sequences were derived from peripheral blood, sampled at surgery. The receptor source for this set is a girl aged 2-9 years with Rasmussen encephalitis and intractable seizures. CDR3s include the opening cysteine and the closing phenylalanine or tryptophan. A D gene is named only where the DNA matches it firmly.

>TRBV19|TRBJ1-5|-
CASSIDEIHSNQPQHF
TGTGCCAGTAGTATAGACGAGATACATAGCAATCAGCCCCAGCATTTT
>TRBV24-1|TRBJ2-5|TRBD2
CATSDGLDMKTQYF
TGTGCCACCAGTGATGGACTAGATATGAAGACCCAGTACTTC
>TRBV4-1|TRBJ2-1|-
CASSQQIGEQFF
TGCGCCAGCAGCCAGCAAATTGGTGAGCAGTTCTTC
>TRBV5-5|TRBJ2-4|-
CASSVRDLSKNIQYF
TGTGCCAGCAGCGTCCGGGACCTCAGCAAAAACATTCAGTACTTC
>TRBV29-1|TRBJ2-1|-
CSVEILYSPYNEQFF
TGCAGCGTTGAAATCCTCTACTCTCCCTACAATGAGCAGTTCTTC
>TRBV7-3|TRBJ2-5|-
CASSSGETQYF
TGTGCCAGCAGCTCGGGGGAGACCCAGTACTTC
>TRBV2|TRBJ1-6|-
CASSELGLDSPLHF
TGTGCCAGCAGTGAACTGGGACTCGATTCACCCCTCCACTTT
>TRBV10-3|TRBJ2-7|TRBD1
CAISPRAGGPYEQYF
TGTGCCATCTCCCCAAGGGCAGGGGGCCCCTACGAGCAGTACTTC
>TRBV27|TRBJ2-5|-
CASSEPCLRAPQKTQYF
TGTGCCAGCAGCGAACCTTGCTTGAGGGCCCCACAAAAGACCCAGTACTTC
>TRBV5-1|TRBJ2-3|-
CASSLEDRRPSTDTQYF
TGCGCCAGCAGCTTGGAGGATCGCAGACCAAGCACAGATACGCAGTATTTT
>TRBV3-1/TRBV3-2|TRBJ2-1|-
CASTSYRVDEQFF
TGTGCCAGCACCTCGTACAGGGTAGATGAGCAGTTCTTC
>TRBV30|TRBJ2-7|-
CAWTPLKTYEQYF
TGTGCCTGGACCCCGCTGAAAACCTACGAGCAGTACTTC
>TRBV27|TRBJ2-1|TRBD2
CASSLSSGLSYNEQFF
TGTGCCAGCAGTTTGAGTAGCGGGCTCTCCTACAATGAGCAGTTCTTC
>TRBV9|TRBJ2-1|-
CASSVAAGNEQFF
TGTGCCAGCAGCGTAGCGGCGGGTAATGAGCAGTTCTTC
>TRBV28|TRBJ2-7|TRBD1
CASSSVSGYATGDSYEQYF
TGTGCCAGCAGTTCCGTATCGGGGTACGCGACAGGGGACTCCTACGAGCAGTACTTC
>TRBV6-5|TRBJ1-6|TRBD1
CAISTGGYNSPLHF
TGTGCCATCTCGACAGGGGGCTATAATTCACCCCTCCACTTT
>TRBV3-1/TRBV3-2|TRBJ1-4|-
CASSPTATNEKLFF
TGTGCCAGCAGCCCGACAGCAACTAATGAAAAACTGTTTTTT
>TRBV6-1|TRBJ2-1|TRBD2
CASSAKPGLAGGRNEQFF
TGTGCCAGCAGTGCCAAACCGGGACTAGCGGGGGGCCGCAATGAGCAGTTCTTC
>TRBV2|TRBJ1-2|-
CASSDLAQATNYGYTF
-